The rows below give T cell receptor beta chains drawn from one sample of a study of blood T cell repertoires in COVID-19. Sequenced by immunoSEQ multiplex PCR; TCRdb stores in-frame clones only, minus some. Found here are about 88,000 clones, 90% to 95% of them singletons; the top ten hold about 1.8%. The sequencing sample was made of peripheral blood. Every receptor here comes from a human donor with active COVID-19. The donor label of this sample is uncertain. The CDR3 runs from the conserved cysteine through the conserved F or W. D genes are given only for firm matches. The size of a clone is reported for some rows only, either as once, few or many, or as a class for expanded clones.

size: .
V: TRBV19
J: TRBJ1-5
D: TRBD1
CDR3: CASRRSGRGAGGNQPQHF

size: .
V: TRBV11-2
J: TRBJ2-3
D: TRBD1
CDR3: CASSLQGAAIPTDTQYF

size: few
V: TRBV4-1
J: TRBJ1-2
D: TRBD1
CDR3: CASSLAQDRAYGYTF

size: .
V: TRBV9
J: TRBJ2-1
D: .
CDR3: CASSARDFRGYNEQFF

size: .
V: TRBV6-6
J: TRBJ2-7
D: .
CDR3: CASSTLGFEQYF

size: .
V: TRBV25-1
J: TRBJ1-2
D: .
CDR3: CASTGGQSSNYGYTF

size: .
V: TRBV27
J: TRBJ2-1
D: TRBD1
CDR3: CASSLRGTGYYNEQFF

size: .
V: TRBV5-1
J: TRBJ1-4
D: TRBD1
CDR3: CASSLGPNRGGEEKLFF

size: .
V: TRBV2
J: TRBJ1-1
D: TRBD1
CDR3: CASSGITGGTEAFF

size: .
V: TRBV5-6
J: TRBJ2-3
D: TRBD1
CDR3: CASSFKSSGTGSIDTQYF

size: .
V: TRBV2
J: TRBJ2-7
D: .
CDR3: CASSEPGSSYEQYF

size: .
V: TRBV6-1
J: TRBJ2-6
D: .
CDR3: CASSEQGLSGANVLTF

size: .
V: TRBV19
J: TRBJ2-1
D: .
CDR3: CASSIGDGGYNEQFF

size: .
V: TRBV19
J: TRBJ2-5
D: TRBD2
CDR3: CASSASGGALDQETQYF

size: .
V: TRBV5-4
J: TRBJ2-3
D: TRBD1
CDR3: CASSLGGTGSTDTQYF

size: .
V: TRBV10-3
J: TRBJ2-7
D: TRBD1
CDR3: CAIFTYRDRELYEQYF

size: .
V: TRBV5-5
J: TRBJ2-5
D: .
CDR3: CASSWEWETQYF

size: .
V: TRBV6-6
J: TRBJ1-6
D: TRBD1
CDR3: CASSLIHRGYNSPLHF

size: few
V: TRBV19
J: TRBJ2-3
D: .
CDR3: CASSPVRGPRTDTQYF

size: .
V: TRBV24-1
J: TRBJ1-4
D: .
CDR3: CATSATELGKLFF